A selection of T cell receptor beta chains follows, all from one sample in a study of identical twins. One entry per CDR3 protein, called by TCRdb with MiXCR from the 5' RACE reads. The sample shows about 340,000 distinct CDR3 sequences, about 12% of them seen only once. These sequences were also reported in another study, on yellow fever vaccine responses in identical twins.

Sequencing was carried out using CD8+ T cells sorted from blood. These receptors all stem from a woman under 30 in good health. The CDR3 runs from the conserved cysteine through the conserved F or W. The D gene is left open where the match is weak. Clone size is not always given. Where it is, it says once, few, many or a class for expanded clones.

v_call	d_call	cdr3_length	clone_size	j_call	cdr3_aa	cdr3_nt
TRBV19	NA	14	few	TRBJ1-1	CARTGPEGDTEAFF	TGTGCCAGAACCGGGCCAGAGGGAGACACTGAAGCTTTCTTT
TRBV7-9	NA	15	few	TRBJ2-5	CASSFSAALQETQYF	TGTGCCAGCAGCTTTTCGGCAGCGCTTCAAGAGACCCAGTACTTC
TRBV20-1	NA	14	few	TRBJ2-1	CSARGQGLVNEQFF	TGCAGTGCTAGAGGACAGGGACTAGTCAATGAGCAGTTCTTC
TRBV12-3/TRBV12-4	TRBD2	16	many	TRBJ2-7	CASTPGRLAETYEQYF	TGTGCCAGCACCCCCGGCCGACTAGCGGAGACCTACGAGCAGTACTTC
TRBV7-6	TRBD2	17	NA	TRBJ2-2	CASSLGLAGGRTGELFF	TGTGCCAGCAGCTTAGGTCTAGCGGGAGGACGGACCGGGGAGCTGTTTTTT
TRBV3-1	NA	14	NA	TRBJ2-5	CASSQDLGGRDQYF	TGTGCCAGCAGCCAAGATCTGGGGGGACGGGACCAGTACTTC
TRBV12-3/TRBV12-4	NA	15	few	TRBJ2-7	CASGFGGGSPYEQYF	TGTGCCAGCGGGTTTGGGGGCGGGAGCCCCTACGAGCAGTACTTC
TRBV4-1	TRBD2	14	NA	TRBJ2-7	CASSNGLDTYEQYF	TGCGCCAGCAGCAACGGACTAGACACCTACGAGCAGTACTTC
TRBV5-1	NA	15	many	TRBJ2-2	CASSSMGVNTGELFF	TGCGCCAGCAGCTCCATGGGAGTGAACACCGGGGAGCTGTTTTTT
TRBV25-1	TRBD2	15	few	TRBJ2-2	CASSEYRAGAGELFF	TGTGCCAGCAGTGAATATAGAGCGGGAGCCGGGGAGCTGTTTTTT
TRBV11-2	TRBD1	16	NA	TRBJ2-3	CASSPLGQLSTDTQYF	TGTGCCAGCAGCCCCCTGGGACAGCTAAGCACAGATACGCAGTATTTT
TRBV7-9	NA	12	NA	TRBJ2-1	CASSSNFNEQFF	TGTGCCAGCAGCTCCAATTTCAATGAGCAGTTCTTC
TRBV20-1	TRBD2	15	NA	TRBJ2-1	CSASGLAETYNEQFF	TGCAGTGCTTCCGGACTAGCGGAGACCTACAATGAGCAGTTCTTC
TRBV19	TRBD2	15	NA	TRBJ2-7	CASSAGLAGAYEQYF	TGTGCCAGTAGTGCAGGACTAGCGGGAGCCTACGAGCAGTACTTC
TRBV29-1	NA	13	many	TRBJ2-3	CSVVWDITDTQYF	TGCAGCGTTGTTTGGGATATCACAGATACGCAGTATTTT
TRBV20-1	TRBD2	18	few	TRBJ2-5	CSARDLGTSGRLRETQYF	TGCAGTGCTAGAGATTTGGGGACTAGCGGGAGGTTAAGAGAGACCCAGTACTTC
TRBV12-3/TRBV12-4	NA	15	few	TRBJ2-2	CASSLAAPNTGELFF	TGTGCCAGCAGTTTAGCGGCCCCGAACACCGGGGAGCTGTTTTTT
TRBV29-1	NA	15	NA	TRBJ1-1	CSVDGVGMMNTEAFF	TGCAGCGTTGACGGGGTAGGGATGATGAACACTGAAGCTTTCTTT
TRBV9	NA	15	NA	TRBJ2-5	CASSVDGYLKETQYF	TGTGCCAGCAGCGTAGACGGGTACTTGAAAGAGACCCAGTACTTC
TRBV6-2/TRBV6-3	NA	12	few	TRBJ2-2	CATREYTGELFF	TGTGCCACCCGTGAATACACCGGGGAGCTGTTTTTT
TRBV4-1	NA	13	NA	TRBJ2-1	CASSQLQSNEQFF	TGCGCCAGCAGCCAACTACAGTCGAATGAGCAGTTCTTC
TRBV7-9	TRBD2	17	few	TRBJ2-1	CASSCLCWEGSYNEQFF	TGTGCCAGCAGCTGCCTTTGTTGGGAGGGCTCCTACAATGAGCAGTTCTTC
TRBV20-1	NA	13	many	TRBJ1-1	CSARTGDDTEAFF	TGCAGTGCTAGAACGGGGGATGACACTGAAGCTTTCTTT
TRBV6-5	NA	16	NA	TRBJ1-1	CASSYSETQMNTEAFF	TGTGCCAGCAGTTACTCCGAGACTCAAATGAACACTGAAGCTTTCTTT